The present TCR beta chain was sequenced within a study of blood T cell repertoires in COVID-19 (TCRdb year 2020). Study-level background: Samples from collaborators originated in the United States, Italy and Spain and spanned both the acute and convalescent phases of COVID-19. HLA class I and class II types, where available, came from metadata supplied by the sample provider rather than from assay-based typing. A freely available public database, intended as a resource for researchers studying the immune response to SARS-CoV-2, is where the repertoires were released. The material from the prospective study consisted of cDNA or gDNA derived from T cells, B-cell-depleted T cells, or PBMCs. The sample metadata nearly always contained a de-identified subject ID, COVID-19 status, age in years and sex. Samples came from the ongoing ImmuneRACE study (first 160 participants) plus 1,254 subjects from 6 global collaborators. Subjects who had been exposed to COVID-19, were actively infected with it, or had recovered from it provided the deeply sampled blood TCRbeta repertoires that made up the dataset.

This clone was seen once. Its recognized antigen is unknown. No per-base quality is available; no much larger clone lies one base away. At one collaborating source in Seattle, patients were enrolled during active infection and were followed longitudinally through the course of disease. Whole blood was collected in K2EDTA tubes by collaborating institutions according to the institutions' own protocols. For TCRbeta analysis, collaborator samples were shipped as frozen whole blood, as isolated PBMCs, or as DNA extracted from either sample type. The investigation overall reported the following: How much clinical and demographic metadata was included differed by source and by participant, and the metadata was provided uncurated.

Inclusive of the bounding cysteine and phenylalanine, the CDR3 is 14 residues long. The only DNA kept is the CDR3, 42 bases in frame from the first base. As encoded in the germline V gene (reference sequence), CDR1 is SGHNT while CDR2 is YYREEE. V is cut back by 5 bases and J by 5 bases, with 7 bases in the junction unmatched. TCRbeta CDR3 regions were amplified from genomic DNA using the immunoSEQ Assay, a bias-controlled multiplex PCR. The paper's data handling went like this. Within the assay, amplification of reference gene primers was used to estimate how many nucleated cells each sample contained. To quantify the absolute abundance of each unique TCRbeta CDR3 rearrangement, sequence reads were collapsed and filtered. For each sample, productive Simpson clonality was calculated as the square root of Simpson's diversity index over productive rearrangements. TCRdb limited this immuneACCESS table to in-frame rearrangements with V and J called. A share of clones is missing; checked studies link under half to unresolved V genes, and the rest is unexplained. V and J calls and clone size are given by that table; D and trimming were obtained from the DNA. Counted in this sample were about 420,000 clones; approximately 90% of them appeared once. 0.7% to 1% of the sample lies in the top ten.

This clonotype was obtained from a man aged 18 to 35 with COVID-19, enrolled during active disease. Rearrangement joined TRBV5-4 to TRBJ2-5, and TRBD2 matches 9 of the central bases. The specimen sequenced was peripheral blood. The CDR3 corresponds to CASSSGGQWETQYF. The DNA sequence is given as TGTGCCAGCAGTAGCGGGGGACAGTGGGAGACCCAGTACTTC.